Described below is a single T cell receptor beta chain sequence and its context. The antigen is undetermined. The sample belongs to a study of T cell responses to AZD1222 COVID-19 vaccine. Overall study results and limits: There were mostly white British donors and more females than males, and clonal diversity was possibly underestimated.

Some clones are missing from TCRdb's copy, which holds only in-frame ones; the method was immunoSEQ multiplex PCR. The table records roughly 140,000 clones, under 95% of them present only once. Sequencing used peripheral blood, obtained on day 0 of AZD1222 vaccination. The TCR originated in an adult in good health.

CDR3 region: CASSLGRATAFF. CDR3 nucleotides: TGTGCCAGCAGTTTGGGCAGGGCTACGGCTTTCTTT. V and J are TRBV28 and TRBJ1-1; possibly TRBD1 for D (5 bases). This CDR3 is built from 12 residues. The germline V gene encodes CDR1 MDHEN and CDR2 SYDVKM. Trimming pared 3 bases from V and 11 bases from J, leaving 13 bases between.